The clone carrying this TCR beta chain has only a few counts. Its target is not known. Using immunoSEQ multiplex PCR, the repertoire was profiled, and TCRdb retains in-frame clones only, with some absent. The table shows roughly 80,000 clones, with 70% to 85% occurring only once. Lung cancer patients with chemo-refractory metastatic non-small-cell disease were given focal radiation plus CTLA-4 blockade with ipilimumab. This entry belongs to a study of radiotherapy plus CTLA-4 blockade in lung cancer. For the study at large: Objective responses were seen in over 15% of patients, disease control in 25% to 35%.

General study findings and limits: Clones derived from tumor TCRs expanded in blood after radiotherapy plus ipilimumab. Among reported predictors of response, early blood T cell clone dynamics with interferon-beta performed best.

This CDR3 spans 17 amino acids. Germline CDR1 reads SEHNR; CDR2 reads FQNEAQ (reference sequence). J was trimmed by 2 bases and V by 1 base; bases with no gene match: 6. The chain combines TRBV7-9 with TRBJ2-7; 12 bases are a match to TRBD2. The input for sequencing was peripheral blood, taken from a patient treated with radiotherapy plus ipilimumab. The source is a human donor with non-small cell lung cancer whose response to radiotherapy plus ipilimumab could not be evaluated. The CDR3: CASSLGLAGDSTYEQYF. CDR3 coding DNA: TGTGCCAGCAGCTTAGGACTAGCGGGGGACTCAACCTACGAGCAGTACTTC.